Shown below are 27 T cell receptor beta chains from a single sample sequenced in a study of identical twins. TCRdb re-analysed the 5' RACE reads in MiXCR, keeping a single row per CDR3 protein. The sample holds 1.5 million to 2 million distinct CDR3 sequences, about 32% seen once. What was sequenced was cord blood. The source of these receptors is a newborn girl in good health.

This rearrangement joins TRBV20-1 to TRBJ1-2; D ambiguous. Germline loops: CDR1 DFQATT, CDR2 SNEGSKA (reference sequence). The CDR3 is made up of 14 amino acids. The ends were cut back, 0 bases at V and 1 base at J, with 9 bases in the middle. For the CDR3, the DNA is TGCAGTGCTAGAGATTGGACGGATAACTATGGCTACACCTTC. Amino acids: CSARDWTDNYGYTF.

This clonotype was counted a few times. This chain's CDR3 is CAISESPGLNTEAFF. Written as DNA, the CDR3 is TGTGCCATCAGTGAGTCCCCGGGACTTAACACTGAAGCTTTCTTT. This rearrangement joins TRBV10-3 to TRBJ1-1; a weak D match, TRBD1 (5 bases). CDR1 is ENHRY, CDR2 SYGVKD, per germline. Trimming pared 0 bases from V and 2 bases from J, leaving 10 bases between. This CDR3 region has 15 residues.

The CDR3 region has the DNA TGTGCCAGCAGTTTAATCTTCGACAGCTCCTACGAGCAGTACTTC. Translated: CASSLIFDSSYEQYF. V gene TRBV27 combines with J gene TRBJ2-7; D is perhaps TRBD1 (5 bases). V was cut by 2 bases and J by 0 bases, with 11 bases left in between. Germline V lookup: CDR1 MNHEY, CDR2 SMNVEV (reference sequence). This CDR3 spans 15 amino acids.

This clonotype was detected a few times. J is TRBJ2-7 and V is TRBV27; 8 bases agree with TRBD2. Per the germline V gene, CDR1 is MNHEY and CDR2 is SMNVEV (reference sequence). The CDR3 consists of 15 residues. The J segment lost 5 bases and the V segment lost 6 bases, leaving 12 bases of the junction unmatched. CDR3 loop: CASSFGGAGFDEQYF. CDR3 sequence (DNA): TGTGCCAGCAGCTTCGGGGGGGCTGGCTTCGACGAGCAGTACTTC.

This clonotype has only a few counts. The chain recombines TRBV6-1 with TRBJ2-3; 11 bases align to TRBD1. The CDR3 totals 17 residues. Germline loops: CDR1 MNHNS, CDR2 SASEGT. V lost 6 bases and J lost 2; bases outside the gene matches: 10. The CDR3: CASSPARTGGVTDTQYF. As DNA, the CDR3 is TGTGCCAGCAGCCCCGCTCGGACAGGGGGCGTCACAGATACGCAGTATTTT.

This clonotype turned up a few times. The chain recombines TRBV4-2 with TRBJ2-1, with D possibly TRBD2 on 6 matching bases. CDR1 is LGHNA, CDR2 YNFKEQ, per germline. The CDR3 sequence is 14 residues long. Trimming took 2 bases from V and 5 from J, leaving 10 bases between them. As DNA, the CDR3 is TGTGCCAGCAGCCAATCGGGGGTGGACAATGAGCAGTTCTTC. It translates to CASSQSGVDNEQFF.

This sequence joins TRBV27 and TRBJ2-3, with 7 bases aligning to TRBD2. Germline CDR1 and CDR2: MNHEY and SMNVEV (reference sequence). The CDR3 has 14 residues. V dropped 8 bases and J dropped 1; count of bases not matched to a gene: 6. CDR3 coding DNA: TGTGCCAGCGGGGGGGACGGGGGCACAGATACGCAGTATTTT. It encodes CASGGDGGTDTQYF.

This clonotype has a single count. V and J are TRBV2 and TRBJ1-4; no clear D gene. CDR3 size: 15 residues. V lost 6 bases and J lost 3, with 14 bases in between. Germline CDR1 reads SNHLY; CDR2 reads FYNNEI. The DNA of the CDR3 is TGTGCCAGCAGCTCTTGGAGGGCAGCTAATGAAAAACTGTTTTTT. Translating gives CASSSWRAANEKLFF.

Comment on this clonotype: Relative to the germline gene, one junction end is altered; a read error may explain this. The DNA of the CDR3 is TGTGCCGGCAGCGAAAGAGGACTAGCGGCTGTGAACACAGATACGCAGTATTTT. It encodes CAGSERGLAAVNTDTQYF. The V gene is TRBV14, the J gene TRBJ2-3; the match to TRBD2 covers 10 bases. In germline, CDR1 is SGHDN, CDR2 FVKESK. The CDR3 sequence is 18 residues long.

The chain carries TRBV4-2 and TRBJ2-3; 10 bases fit TRBD1. Germline CDR1 LGHNA, CDR2 YNFKEQ. The CDR3 length is 16 residues. Germline trimming cut 4 bases from V and 6 bases from J; bases unmatched to any gene: 10. For the CDR3, the DNA is TGTGCCAGCAGCCGAAGACAGGGGGCGGCTTGGGATACGCAGTATTTT. Translation: CASSRRQGAAWDTQYF.

The chain recombines TRBV28 with TRBJ2-3; D uncertain. The CDR3 totals 15 residues. Between the trimmed V and J ends, which lost 7 bases and 9 bases, there was a span of 23 bases. Germline lookup yields CDR1 MDHEN and CDR2 SYDVKM. The CDR3 sequence is CASTEGPPVQNTQYF. The CDR3, as DNA: TGTGCCAGCACCGAAGGTCCCCCAGTCCAGAACACGCAGTATTTT.

The gene calls are TRBV30 and TRBJ2-5; 8 bases align to TRBD1. The CDR3 spans 13 residues. The V gene's germline CDR1 is GTSNPN and CDR2 SVGIG (reference sequence). The V gene end was trimmed by 5 bases and the J gene end by 4 bases; junction bases not matched to a gene: 6. CDR3 region: CAWSQGVTETQYF. In DNA, the CDR3 is TGTGCCTGGTCACAGGGGGTGACAGAGACCCAGTACTTC.

As concerns this clonotype: At one end the junction does not follow the germline gene, possibly because of a read error. The chain employs TRBV2 and TRBJ2-3; 7 bases align to TRBD1. The CDR3 is 14 residues long. The germline V gene encodes CDR1 SNHLY and CDR2 FYNNEI. CDR3 in DNA: TGTGCCAGCAGGCAGGGGGAACACACAGGTACGCAGTATTTT. This sequence encodes CASRQGEHTGTQYF.

CDR3 sequence (DNA): TGTGCCAGCAGCCAAGGGGAGAAGAATGGGGCTTTCTTT. It codes for CASSQGEKNGAFF. This chain joins TRBV4-2 and TRBJ1-1; D remains unclear. The V gene lost 1 base and the J gene lost 11 bases, with 14 bases spanning the gap. This CDR3 comprises 13 residues. The germline V gene encodes CDR1 LGHNA and CDR2 YNFKEQ.

J is TRBJ1-1 and V is TRBV12-3 or TRBV12-4, with D hard to call. Trimming shortened V by 11 bases and J by 1 base, and 11 bases separated the two germline ends. The CDR3 extends over 12 amino acids. The CDR3 here is CAPGRENTEAFF. In nucleotides, the CDR3 is TGTGCCCCCGGACGGGAGAACACTGAAGCTTTCTTT.

This clonotype was detected only a few times. The chain carries TRBV11-2 and TRBJ1-1; D not certain. CDR3 size: 13 residues. V was pared by 2 bases and J by 11 bases, with 15 bases between. The germline V gene encodes CDR1 SGHAT and CDR2 FQNNGV. The CDR3 DNA reads as TGTGCCAGCAGCTTACTGACCCACGGGAAGGCTTTCTTT. This gives the protein CASSLLTHGKAFF.

A few counts support this clonotype. This chain connects TRBV27 to TRBJ2-7; TRBD1 is a possible D gene (6 bases). With 3 bases removed from V and 7 bases from J, the gap between germline ends came to 19 bases. Per the germline V gene, CDR1 is MNHEY and CDR2 is SMNVEV (reference sequence). The CDR3 length is 15 residues. Written as DNA, the CDR3 is TGTGCCAGCAGTTTTCCCCCCTCGGACAGCCTTGAGCAGTACTTC. Encoded protein: CASSFPPSDSLEQYF.

This clonotype was counted a single time. A much bigger clone sits one base away, suggesting this may be a read error. The CDR3 region is CASSEAGRIYGCTF. In DNA, the CDR3 is TGTGCCAGCAGTGAGGCGGGCCGCATCTATGGCTGCACCTTC. The chain carries TRBV2 and TRBJ1-2; unclear D gene. This CDR3 is built from 14 residues. Germline values: CDR1 SNHLY, CDR2 FYNNEI.

This clonotype came up a few times. The chain is built from TRBV9 and TRBJ2-1; 7 bases agree with TRBD1. The junction had 6 bases not matched to a gene; V was cut back by 3 bases and J by 3 bases. The CDR3 is 15 residues long. Germline V gene sequence: CDR1 SGDLS, CDR2 YYNGEE. The CDR3 DNA follows: TGTGCCAGCAGCGCCGAGCCAGGGGGCTACAATGAGCAGTTCTTC. This encodes CASSAEPGGYNEQFF.

The V gene is TRBV29-1, the J gene TRBJ2-7, with TRBD1 matching 7 bases. V dropped 0 bases and J dropped 2; count of bases not matched to a gene: 4. CDR1 is SQVTM and CDR2 is ANQGSEA in the germline V gene. The CDR3 is made up of 14 amino acids. For the CDR3, the DNA is TGCAGCGTTGAAGAGACAGGGAGCCCCTACGAGCAGTACTTC. Encoded protein: CSVEETGSPYEQYF.

The rearrangement uses TRBV5-1 and TRBJ1-1, with D tentatively TRBD1 (6 bases). Between the trimmed V and J ends, which lost 0 bases and 7 bases, there was a span of 19 bases. From germline, CDR1 is SGHRS and CDR2 YFSETQ. This CDR3 spans 16 amino acids. CDR3 residues: CASSLDGGPGGSEAFF. The CDR3, as DNA: TGCGCCAGCAGCTTGGACGGGGGGCCCGGGGGAAGTGAAGCTTTCTTT.

In regard to this clonotype: One end of the junction does not line up with germline, which may come from a read error. The gene calls are TRBV9 and TRBJ2-7; TRBD2 aligns across 7 bases. CDR3 size: 16 residues. Germline assignment: CDR1 SGDLS and CDR2 YYNGEE. The chain's CDR3 is CASGVGWGTTNYEQYF. The DNA of the CDR3 is TGTGCCAGCGGCGTAGGATGGGGGACTACCAACTACGAGCAGTACTTC.

The chain has TRBV13 and TRBJ2-2; no clear D gene. Trimming removed 1 base from V and 10 bases from J, with 4 bases in between. From germline, CDR1 is PRHDT and CDR2 FYEKMQ (reference sequence). The CDR3 is 11 residues long. The CDR3 is CASSLESELFF. The CDR3 DNA sequence: TGTGCCAGCAGCTTAGAGTCGGAGCTGTTTTTT.

In its sample, this clonotype was seen a few times. The chain recombines TRBV25-1 with TRBJ2-7; D uncertain. V lost 1 base, J lost 3 bases, and 13 bases lay in between. The length of the CDR3 is 15 residues. Per germline, CDR1 MGHDK and CDR2 SYGVNS. CDR3 region: CASSEFRVAVYEQYF. For the CDR3, the DNA is TGTGCCAGCAGTGAATTCAGAGTAGCAGTCTACGAGCAGTACTTC.

This clonotype was recorded a few times. V usage is TRBV7-9 and J usage is TRBJ2-5; weak D call: TRBD2 (5 bases). V was clipped by 3 bases and J by 1 base, with 9 bases between them. CDR3 size: 14 residues. Germline CDR1 is SEHNR and CDR2 is FQNEAQ (reference sequence). CDR3 DNA: TGTGCCAGCAGCTTTCACAGCGGCCAAGAGACCCAGTACTTC. It is translated as CASSFHSGQETQYF.

J is TRBJ2-1 and V is TRBV18; tentative D call: TRBD2 (6 bases). V was clipped by 1 base and J by 14 bases, with 15 bases between them. Looked up from germline, CDR1 is KGHSH and CDR2 is LQKENI. This CDR3 spans 13 amino acids. DNA of the CDR3: TGTGCCAGCTCACCACATCCGGGAGCAACAGAGTTCTTC. This translates into CASSPHPGATEFF.

This chain joins TRBV7-6 and TRBJ2-1; no clear D. Trimming shortened V by 4 bases and J by 2 bases, and 15 bases separated the two germline ends. CDR1 is SGHVS and CDR2 is FNYEAQ in the germline V gene. The CDR3 loop spans 16 amino acids. The CDR3 reads CASSSLSPHPYNEQFF. DNA for the CDR3: TGTGCCAGCAGCTCTCTATCCCCCCATCCCTACAATGAGCAGTTCTTC.